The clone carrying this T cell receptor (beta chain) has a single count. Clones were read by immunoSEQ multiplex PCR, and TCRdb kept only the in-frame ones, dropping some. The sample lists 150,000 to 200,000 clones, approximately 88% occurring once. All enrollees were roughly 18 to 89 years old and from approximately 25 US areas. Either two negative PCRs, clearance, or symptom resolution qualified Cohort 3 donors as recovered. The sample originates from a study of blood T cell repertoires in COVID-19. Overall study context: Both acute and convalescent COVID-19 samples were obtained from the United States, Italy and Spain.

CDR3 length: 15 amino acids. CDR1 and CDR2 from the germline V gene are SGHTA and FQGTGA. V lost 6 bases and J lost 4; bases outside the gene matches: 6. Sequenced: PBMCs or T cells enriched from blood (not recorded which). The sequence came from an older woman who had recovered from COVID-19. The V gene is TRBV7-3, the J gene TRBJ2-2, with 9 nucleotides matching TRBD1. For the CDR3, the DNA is TGTGCCAGCAGGCCGACAGGGGGAAGCACCGGGGAGCTGTTTTTT. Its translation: CASRPTGGSTGELFF.